This TCR beta chain was identified during a study of T cell responses to AZD1222 COVID-19 vaccine. Study overall: The analysis combined second doses at about 4 or about 12 weeks. Study-wide points: White British donors predominated, females outnumbered males, and clonal diversity was possibly underestimated.

As to this clone: As yet, its antigen is unknown.

The protocol was immunoSEQ multiplex PCR, while the TCRdb copy is restricted to in-frame clones and leaves out a portion. This sample has 100,000 to 150,000 clones, with 94% found just once. The CDR3 totals 14 residues. The ends lost 5 bases at V and 3 bases at J; junction bases unmatched: 7. Germline-derived CDR1 and CDR2 are SGHAT and FQDESV (reference sequence). This TCR was recovered from an adult in good health. The specimen was peripheral blood, collected on day 0 of AZD1222 vaccination. The rearrangement uses TRBV11-1 and TRBJ2-7; 7 bases are shared with TRBD1. CDR3 sequence reads: CASSVRDSFYEQYF. In DNA form, the CDR3 reads TGTGCCAGCAGCGTCCGGGACAGCTTCTACGAGCAGTACTTC.